This T cell receptor (beta chain) was documented in a study of blood T cell repertoires in COVID-19. Living in under 30 US areas, the participants were between about 18 and 100 years of age. Categorization into cohorts depended on clinical history that participants reported. Per the original data handling: From reference gene primer amplification, estimates of nucleated cell counts were derived. Clones were sequenced by immunoSEQ multiplex PCR, and TCRdb holds only the in-frame ones, with some missing. The V and J calls and clone size were taken over from that table, and D and trimming were inferred from the DNA. The data contain roughly 360,000 clones, more than 75% of them singletons. Germline V CDR1 and CDR2: LNHDA, SQIVND (reference sequence). Germline trimming cut 7 bases from V and 6 bases from J; bases unmatched to any gene: 6. The CDR3 totals 14 residues.

The sequenced material came from PBMCs or T cells enriched from blood (not recorded which). The chain links TRBV19 to TRBJ1-6, with 7 positions matching TRBD1. The TCR was taken from a man aged 25-45 years who had recovered from COVID-19. The CDR3 sequence: CASMTGQSNSPLHF. CDR3 DNA: TGTGCCAGTATGACGGGACAGAGTAATTCACCCCTCCACTTT.